Presented here are 19 T cell receptor beta chains from one specimen sequenced in a study of OX40 agonist ivuxolimab in advanced cancers. Profiled with immunoSEQ multiplex PCR; TCRdb holds only in-frame clones, not every one. The data hold 76,000 or so clones, with more than 75% observed a single time. The sequencing here drew on CD4+ or CD8+ T cells sorted from blood, taken in a trial of the OX40 agonist ivuxolimab. The source of these receptors is an adult with an advanced solid tumor such as melanoma, head and neck, liver or kidney cancer.

This clone was seen a single time. V usage is TRBV5-1 and J usage is TRBJ1-4; no firm D call. The CDR3 length is 14 residues. The germline V gene has CDR1 SGHRS and CDR2 YFSETQ. The V end lost 0 bases, the J end lost 3 bases, and 6 bases lay between the germline ends. In DNA, the CDR3 is TGCGCCAGCAGCTTGGACACCTCTAATGAAAAACTGTTTTTT. Its translation: CASSLDTSNEKLFF.

The chain uses TRBV28 and TRBJ1-4; D might be TRBD1 (6 bases). Germline V gene sequence: CDR1 MDHEN, CDR2 SYDVKM. This CDR3 spans 16 amino acids. V gave up 6 bases and J gave up 7 bases, with 21 bases separating them. CDR3 amino acids: CASSHGTIGPAEKLFF. The CDR3 DNA follows: TGTGCCAGCAGCCATGGGACAATCGGGCCCGCTGAAAAACTGTTTTTT.

This chain connects TRBV11-3 to TRBJ1-3; D is undetermined. This CDR3 is built from 12 residues. V lost 6 bases, J lost 0 bases, and 3 bases lay in between. Germline loops: CDR1 SGHNT, CDR2 YENEEA. CDR3 protein: CASRLSGNTIYF. The CDR3 coding sequence is TGTGCCAGCAGGCTCTCTGGAAACACCATATATTTT. The full variable domain, rest sourced from reference TRBV11-3 and TRBJ1-3, is EAGVVQSPRYKIIEKKQPVAFWCNPISGHNTLYWYLQNLGQGPELLIRYENEEAVDDSQLPKDRFSAERLKGVDSTLKIQPAELGDSAVYLCASRLSGNTIYFGEGSWLTVV.

The chain uses TRBV9 and TRBJ1-1; D uncertain. This CDR3 is 13 amino acids long. Trimming removed 1 base from V and 1 base from J, with 5 bases in between. The germline V gene has CDR1 SGDLS and CDR2 YYNGEE. CDR3 DNA: TGTGCCAGCAGCGTACTGAGGAACACTGAAGCTTTCTTT. Its translation: CASSVLRNTEAFF. The full variable domain, completed using reference TRBV9 and TRBJ1-1, is DSGVTQTPKHLITATGQRVTLRCSPRSGDLSVYWYQQSLDQGLQFLIQYYNGEERAKGNILERFSAQQFPDLHSELNLSSLELGDSALYFCASSVLRNTEAFFGQGTRLTVV.

The chain is built from TRBV6-6 and TRBJ2-3, with TRBD1 matching over 7 bases. The germline CDR1 and CDR2 sequences are MNHNY and SVGAGI (reference sequence). The CDR3 loop spans 12 amino acids. V shed 6 bases, J shed 5 bases, and the junction held 2 bases outside the gene matches. This chain's CDR3 is CASRHRGDTQYF. In nucleotides, the CDR3 is TGTGCCAGCAGGCACAGGGGAGATACGCAGTATTTT.

J is TRBJ1-4 and V is TRBV11-2, with D tentatively TRBD1 (5 bases). The germline V gene encodes CDR1 SGHAT and CDR2 FQNNGV. Trimming took off 4 bases at V and 5 bases at J, with 20 bases between the two ends. The CDR3 consists of 17 residues. The CDR3 here is CASSSERIWGKNEKLFF. CDR3 coding DNA: TGTGCCAGCAGCTCGGAACGTATCTGGGGGAAAAATGAAAAACTGTTTTTT.

The CDR3 loop reads CASSEVGGEQFF. CDR3 DNA: TGCGCCAGCAGTGAGGTAGGCGGTGAGCAGTTCTTC. This chain connects TRBV10-2 to TRBJ2-1, with D uncertain. CDR1 is WSHSY, CDR2 SAAADI, per germline. The ends were cut back, 2 bases at V and 9 bases at J, with 8 bases in the middle. The CDR3 runs 12 residues.

The chain joins TRBV7-3 to TRBJ2-5; D might be TRBD1 (6 bases). V lost 5 bases and J lost 4, with 23 bases in between. Germline V CDR1 and CDR2: SGHTA, FQGTGA. The CDR3 spans 17 residues. CDR3 residues: CASSQGQGRVYGETQYF. Written as DNA, the CDR3 is TGTGCCAGCAGCCAGGGGCAGGGGAGAGTTTATGGAGAGACCCAGTACTTC. The full variable domain, completed using reference TRBV7-3 and TRBJ2-5, is GAGVSQTPSNKVTEKGKYVELRCDPISGHTALYWYRQSLGQGPEFLIYFQGTGAADDSGLPNDRFFAVRPEGSVSTLKIQRTERGDSAVYLCASSQGQGRVYGETQYFGPGTRLLVL.

The chain carries TRBV11-3 and TRBJ2-7, with TRBD1 as a possible D gene (5 bases). This CDR3 has 15 residues. Trimming removed 0 bases from V and 4 bases from J, with 13 bases in between. CDR1 and CDR2 (germline): SGHNT, YENEEA. CDR3 DNA: TGTGCCAGCAGCTTAGATTCTTCAGGGCGGTACGAGCAGTACTTC. This translates into CASSLDSSGRYEQYF.

The rearrangement joins TRBV18 to TRBJ2-5, with D maybe TRBD2 (7 bases). CDR1 and CDR2 (germline): KGHSH, LQKENI. This CDR3 has 16 amino acids. V shed 0 bases and J shed 4 bases, with 15 bases lying between them. The CDR3 sequence is CASSPPSTGRGETQYF. The CDR3 coding sequence is TGTGCCAGCTCACCACCAAGCACAGGGAGGGGAGAGACCCAGTACTTC.

This clone was seen once. The genes are TRBV2 and TRBJ1-6, with a tentative D call TRBD1 (6 bases). The CDR3 runs to 14 residues. Germline CDR1 is SNHLY and CDR2 is FYNNEI. V lost 2 bases to trimming and J lost 9 bases, with 11 bases between them. Here the CDR3 DNA reads TGTGCCAGCAGTGAACAGGGGAAGGGTTCACCCCTCCACTTT. Its protein is CASSEQGKGSPLHF. Using reference TRBV2 and TRBJ1-6 for the parts outside the CDR3, the full variable domain is EPEVTQTPSHQVTQMGQEVILRCVPISNHLYFYWYRQILGQKVEFLVSFYNNEISEKSEIFDDQFSVERPDGSNFTLKIRSTKLEDSAMYFCASSEQGKGSPLHFGNGTRLTVT.

This clone was observed once. The rearrangement uses TRBV20-1 and TRBJ2-3, with D unresolved. Germline assignment: CDR1 DFQATT and CDR2 SNEGSKA (reference sequence). The CDR3 is made up of 11 amino acids. The V end was cut by 3 bases, the J end by 7 bases, with 8 bases between. The CDR3 DNA is TGCAGTGCTAGGCTCCAACATACGCAGTATTTT. Protein sequence: CSARLQHTQYF.

V usage is TRBV11-2 and J usage is TRBJ2-5, with 7 positions matching TRBD1. J was trimmed by 1 base and V by 2 bases; bases with no gene match: 1. CDR1 and CDR2 (germline): SGHAT, FQNNGV. CDR3 size: 14 residues. Here the CDR3 DNA reads TGTGCCAGCAGCTTACAGGGGGTCCAAGAGACCCAGTACTTC. Residues: CASSLQGVQETQYF.

J is TRBJ2-7 and V is TRBV2; D not certain. The germline V gene encodes CDR1 SNHLY and CDR2 FYNNEI. V lost 3 bases and J lost 10, with 10 bases in between. The CDR3 is 11 residues long. The CDR3 DNA reads as TGTGCCAGCAGTGACTATAACAGCCAGTACTTC. As protein: CASSDYNSQYF.

This rearrangement joins TRBV7-9 to TRBJ1-1, with D unclear. Germline V CDR1 and CDR2: SEHNR, FQNEAQ (reference sequence). The CDR3 length is 10 residues. V was trimmed by 3 bases and J by 4 bases, leaving 0 bases between them. As DNA, the CDR3 is TGTGCCAGCAGCTTCACTGAAGCTTTCTTT. Translated: CASSFTEAFF.

The J gene is TRBJ2-3, the V gene TRBV5-1; 11 bases line up with TRBD1. CDR3 size: 15 residues. The J segment lost 3 bases and the V segment lost 4 bases, leaving 4 bases of the junction unmatched. The germline CDR1 and CDR2 sequences are SGHRS and YFSETQ. The CDR3 DNA reads as TGCGCCAGCAGCCCGGGACAGGGGGTAACAGATACGCAGTATTTT. Translation: CASSPGQGVTDTQYF.

This clone showed up just once. A read error may account for a junction end that differs from germline. The genes are TRBV5-1 and TRBJ2-5; the match to TRBD2 covers 7 bases. The germline V gene has CDR1 SGHRS and CDR2 YFSETQ. There are 14 residues in the CDR3. CDR3 bases: TGCGCCAGCAGTTTGGGCTCTAGCGGCGCGACCCAGTACTTC. Translating gives CASSLGSSGATQYF.

The chain employs TRBV30 and TRBJ2-6, with D unclear. CDR1 and CDR2 from the germline V gene are GTSNPN and SVGIG (reference sequence). The CDR3 covers 14 residues. V was pared by 5 bases and J by 2 bases, with 10 bases between. The CDR3 spells CAWSLAAGANVLTF. In DNA form, the CDR3 reads TGTGCCTGGTCGTTGGCAGCTGGGGCCAACGTCCTGACTTTC. Looking up the rest from reference TRBV30 and TRBJ2-6 gives the full variable domain: SQTIHQWPATLVQPVGSPLSLECTVEGTSNPNLYWYRQAAGRGLQLLFYSVGIGQISSEVPQNLSASRPQDRQFILSSKKLLLSDSGFYLCAWSLAAGANVLTFGAGSRLTVL.

The rearrangement uses TRBV5-1 and TRBJ1-4; tentative D call: TRBD1 (6 bases). This CDR3 contains 13 residues. Germline lookup yields CDR1 SGHRS and CDR2 YFSETQ. Trimming stripped 5 bases from V and 7 bases from J, with 12 bases between. The CDR3 loop reads CASRGGDGEKLFF. The DNA of the CDR3 is TGCGCCAGCAGAGGGGGGGACGGTGAAAAACTGTTTTTT.